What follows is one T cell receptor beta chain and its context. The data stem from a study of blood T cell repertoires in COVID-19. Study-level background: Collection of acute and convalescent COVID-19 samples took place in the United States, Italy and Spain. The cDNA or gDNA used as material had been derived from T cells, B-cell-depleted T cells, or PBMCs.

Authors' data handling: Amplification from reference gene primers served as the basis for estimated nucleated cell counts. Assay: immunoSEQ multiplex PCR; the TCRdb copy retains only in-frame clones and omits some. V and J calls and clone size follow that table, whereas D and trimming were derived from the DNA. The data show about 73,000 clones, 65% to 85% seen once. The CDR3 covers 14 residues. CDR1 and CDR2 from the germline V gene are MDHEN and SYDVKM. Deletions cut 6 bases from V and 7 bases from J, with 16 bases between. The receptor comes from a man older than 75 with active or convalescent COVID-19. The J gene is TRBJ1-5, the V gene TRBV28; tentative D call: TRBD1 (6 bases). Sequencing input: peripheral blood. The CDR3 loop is CASSRAGGVQPQHF. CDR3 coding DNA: TGTGCCAGCAGCCGGGCGGGGGGCGTGCAGCCCCAGCATTTT. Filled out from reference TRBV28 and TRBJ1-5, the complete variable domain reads DVKVTQSSRYLVKRTGEKVFLECVQDMDHENMFWYRQDPGLGLRLIYFSYDVKMKEKGDIPEGYSVSREKKERFSLILESASTNQTSMYLCASSRAGGVQPQHFGDGTRLSIL.